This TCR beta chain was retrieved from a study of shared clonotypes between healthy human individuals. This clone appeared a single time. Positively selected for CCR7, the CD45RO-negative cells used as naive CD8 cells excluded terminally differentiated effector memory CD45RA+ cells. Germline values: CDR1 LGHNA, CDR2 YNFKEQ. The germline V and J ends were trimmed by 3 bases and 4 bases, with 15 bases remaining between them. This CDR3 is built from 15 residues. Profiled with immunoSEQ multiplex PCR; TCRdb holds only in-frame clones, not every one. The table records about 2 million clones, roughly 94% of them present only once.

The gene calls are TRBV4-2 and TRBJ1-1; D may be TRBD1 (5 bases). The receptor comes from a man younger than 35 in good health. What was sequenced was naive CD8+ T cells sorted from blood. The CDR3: CASSQMGGSGTEAFF. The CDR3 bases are TGTGCCAGCAGCCAGATGGGGGGTTCTGGCACTGAAGCTTTCTTT.